This T cell receptor (beta chain) originates from a study of OX40 agonist ivuxolimab in advanced cancers. At the level of the study: Partial responses occurred in three patients (one hepatocellular carcinoma, two cutaneous melanoma).

On this clone itself: What it recognizes is unknown.

Germline values: CDR1 SEHNR, CDR2 FQNEAQ (reference sequence). V was clipped by 4 bases and J by 4 bases, with 10 bases between them. The CDR3 extends over 14 amino acids. Data came from immunoSEQ multiplex PCR; TCRdb stores just in-frame clones and leaves some out. The repertoire holds 20,000 to 25,000 clones, with 80% to 90% as singletons. Findings and limits, study-wide: Specificity for antigen went undetermined in the expanded peripheral T cells. Relatively little clonal expansion, among the lowest observed, appeared in partial responders at 0.1-3.0 mg/kg.

This TCR derives from an adult with an advanced solid tumor such as melanoma, head and neck, liver or kidney cancer. The chain recombines TRBV7-9 with TRBJ2-2; TRBD1 is a possible D gene (5 bases). The sample here was CD4+ or CD8+ T cells sorted from blood, taken in a trial of the OX40 agonist ivuxolimab. The CDR3 loop is CASSYWTSTGELFF. Here the CDR3 DNA reads TGTGCCAGCAGCTACTGGACAAGCACCGGGGAGCTGTTTTTT.